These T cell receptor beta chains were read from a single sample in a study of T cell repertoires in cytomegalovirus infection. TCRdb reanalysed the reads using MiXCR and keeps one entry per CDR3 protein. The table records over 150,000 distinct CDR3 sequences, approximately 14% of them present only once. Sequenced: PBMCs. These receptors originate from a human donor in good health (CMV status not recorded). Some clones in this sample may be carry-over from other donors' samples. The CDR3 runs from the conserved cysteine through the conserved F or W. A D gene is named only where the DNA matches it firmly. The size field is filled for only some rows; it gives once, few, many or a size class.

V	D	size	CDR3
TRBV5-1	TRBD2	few	CASSLALTSGQETQYF
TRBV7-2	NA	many	CASSLNPYGNTIYF
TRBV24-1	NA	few	CATSVVVDGELFF
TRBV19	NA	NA	CASSIPGMNTEAFF
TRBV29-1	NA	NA	CSVDPYSETQYF
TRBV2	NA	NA	CASSEGLGPIYNEQFF
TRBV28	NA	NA	CASSPRTELNYGYTF
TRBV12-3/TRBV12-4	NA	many	CAIQLPGSTDTQYF
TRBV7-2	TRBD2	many	CASSLAPSTSGRGETQYF
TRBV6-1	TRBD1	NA	CASTLTGTGITGELFF
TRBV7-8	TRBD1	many	CASSPTGDEQFF
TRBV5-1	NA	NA	CASSLAVGTDTQYF
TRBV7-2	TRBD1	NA	CASSPEGQSSSPLHF
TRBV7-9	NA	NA	CASSFPGESDEQFF
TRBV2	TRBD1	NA	CASHRQGGYTF
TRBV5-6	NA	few	CASSLAGQGEQYF
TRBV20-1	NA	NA	CSAKGWGVRRDTEAFF
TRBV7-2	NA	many	CASSYQIGGYEQYF
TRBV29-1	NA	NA	CSAPSGQNIGELFF
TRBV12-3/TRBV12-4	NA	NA	CASTTDTFNTEAFF
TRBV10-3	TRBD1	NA	CAISGRDRGTYEQYF
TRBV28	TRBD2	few	CASRSGLAGNTGELFF
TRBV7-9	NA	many	CASSPSGISETQYF
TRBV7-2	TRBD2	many	CASSLGLAGARTGELFF
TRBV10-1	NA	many	CASSRVGETQYF
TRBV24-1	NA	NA	CATSDAGTHYGYTF
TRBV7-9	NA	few	CASSATVDRANYGYTF
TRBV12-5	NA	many	CASGLPDRFSYEQYF
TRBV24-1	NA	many	CATSEGGGYNEQFF
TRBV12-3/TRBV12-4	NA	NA	CASSFGDRIYGYTF
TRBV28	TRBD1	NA	CASSFPPSGQRNQPQHF
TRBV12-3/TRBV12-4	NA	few	CASSPHEKANEQFF
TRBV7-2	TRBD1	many	CASSLRQGGSEAFF
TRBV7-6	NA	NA	CASSLKRATGVLFF
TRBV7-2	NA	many	CASSLMTGSGNTIYF
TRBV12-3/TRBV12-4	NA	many	CASSPPGVSFYNEQFF
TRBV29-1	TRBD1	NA	CSGSTGTANTGELFF
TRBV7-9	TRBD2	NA	CASSFSGGAWDTQYF
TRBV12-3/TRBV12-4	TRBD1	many	CASSSGQGAGAKNIQYF
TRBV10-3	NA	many	CAISKAGQLLNTEAFF
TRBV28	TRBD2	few	CASSLGGSGGNEQFF
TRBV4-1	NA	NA	CASSQKGAQLNTEAFF
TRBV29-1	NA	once	CSVDGDRDEQYF
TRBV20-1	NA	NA	CSARPRRGGNSPLHF
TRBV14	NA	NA	CASSRATVMNTEAFF
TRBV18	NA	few	CASSPDSVDYEQYF
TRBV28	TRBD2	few	CASSLGLAGEEETQYF
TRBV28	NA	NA	CASSLAGPPNQPQHF
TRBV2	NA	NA	CASSQETGQIYGYTF
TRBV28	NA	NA	CASRIDPRAEAFF